Following are 30 T cell receptor beta chains from one sample sequenced in a study of blood T cells in healthy people across ages. Primed by a sample-barcoded 5' primer and a J-beta primer mix, a second PCR proceeded for roughly 7 to 12 cycles. TCRdb re-derived calls from the 5' RACE reads in MiXCR, one entry per CDR3 protein. The table includes about 680,000 distinct CDR3 sequences, roughly 49% detected once. The sample was blood. The receptors derive from a woman in her sixties in good health.

The rearrangement links TRBV29-1 to TRBJ2-7; D tentatively fits TRBD1 or TRBD2 (5 bases each). The CDR3 consists of 13 residues. The germline V and J ends were trimmed by 4 bases and 3 bases, with 13 bases remaining between them. CDR1 SQVTM and CDR2 ANQGSEA come from the germline V gene. The CDR3 bases are TGCAGCGTTGGACACCAGAGGGGCTACGAGCAGTACTTC. This sequence encodes CSVGHQRGYEQYF.

The chain carries TRBV15 and TRBJ2-5, with 7 bases identical to TRBD2. The CDR3 loop spans 15 amino acids. V was pared by 0 bases and J by 11 bases, with 12 bases of the junction left unmatched. Germline CDR1 is LNHNV and CDR2 is YYDKDF (reference sequence). Written as DNA, the CDR3 is TGTGCCACCAGCAGAGAATTGGCGGGGGATCGAGAGCAGTACTTC. Translating gives CATSRELAGDREQYF.

This clonotype has a single count. The chain recombines TRBV28 with TRBJ2-7, with D perhaps matching TRBD1 or TRBD2 (5 bases each). Germline values: CDR1 MDHEN, CDR2 SYDVKM. The germline V and J ends were trimmed by 5 bases and 12 bases, with 20 bases remaining between them. The CDR3 consists of 13 residues. This CDR3 reads CASSRTGTSNSYF. The DNA of the CDR3 is TGTGCCAGCAGTCGCACCGGGACCTCAAACTCGTACTTC.

This clonotype turned up a few times. The CDR3 DNA reads as TGTGCCAGCAGCCAAGGCCCAGCCCTGGGGTCGGGCTACACCTTC. Translating gives CASSQGPALGSGYTF. The rearrangement joins TRBV3-1 to TRBJ1-2; D not certain. Germline CDR1 and CDR2: LGHDT and YNNKEL (reference sequence). The germline V and J ends were trimmed by 1 base and 8 bases, with 17 bases remaining between them. CDR3 size: 15 residues.

V gene TRBV5-1 combines with J gene TRBJ2-1; perhaps TRBD2 as D (5 bases). The germline V gene encodes CDR1 SGHRS and CDR2 YFSETQ. The CDR3 is made up of 15 amino acids. V was clipped by 1 base and J by 8 bases, with 16 bases between them. The CDR3 loop reads CASSLLNPRGDEQFF. The CDR3 coding sequence is TGCGCCAGCAGCTTGTTAAACCCTCGGGGAGATGAGCAGTTCTTC. Full variable domain (rest looked up from reference TRBV5-1 and TRBJ2-1): KAGVTQTPRYLIKTRGQQVTLSCSPISGHRSVSWYQQTPGQGLQFLFEYFSETQRNKGNFPGRFSGRQFSNSRSEMNVSTLELGDSALYLCASSLLNPRGDEQFFGPGTRLTVL.

The chain has TRBV5-1 and TRBJ2-1; possible D gene TRBD2, 5 bases. The germline V gene has CDR1 SGHRS and CDR2 YFSETQ. The CDR3 has 16 residues. V shed 4 bases and J shed 8 bases, with 22 bases lying between them. The CDR3 DNA reads as TGCGCCAGCAGCCAGAATCCGGGGAACCCAATGGATGAGCAGTTCTTC. Its translation is CASSQNPGNPMDEQFF.

CDR3 DNA sequence: TGTGCCAGCAGCACCGGGACGTACTCTACTAGCACAGATACGCAGTATTTT. Protein: CASSTGTYSTSTDTQYF. The chain joins TRBV7-3 to TRBJ2-3; D is possibly TRBD1 or TRBD2 (5 bases each). V lost 5 bases and J lost 0, with 18 bases in between. The CDR3 totals 17 residues. The germline V gene has CDR1 SGHTA and CDR2 FQGTGA.

This clonotype appeared a few times. The genes are TRBV10-3 and TRBJ2-7; a possible D gene is TRBD2 (5 bases). Germline V gene sequence: CDR1 ENHRY, CDR2 SYGVKD. The CDR3 is 14 residues long. Deletions cut 4 bases from V and 3 bases from J, with 13 bases between. CDR3 bases: TGTGCCATCAGTGGAAGGAACGGGAACTACGAGCAGTACTTC. It yields the protein CAISGRNGNYEQYF.

The chain recombines TRBV27 with TRBJ2-7; 9 nucleotides line up with TRBD2. V lost 5 bases to trimming and J lost 4 bases; unmatched junction nucleotides: 9. The length of the CDR3 is 15 residues. Germline-derived CDR1 and CDR2 are MNHEY and SMNVEV (reference sequence). The CDR3 is CASSPQAGGSYEQYF. The CDR3 nucleotides are TGTGCCAGCAGTCCTCAAGCGGGAGGATCGTACGAGCAGTACTTC.

The chain has TRBV20-1 and TRBJ2-6; perhaps TRBD2 as D (5 bases). Trimming pared 4 bases from V and 0 bases from J, leaving 7 bases between. The CDR3 runs to 14 residues. CDR1 DFQATT and CDR2 SNEGSKA come from the germline V gene (reference sequence). The CDR3 DNA reads as TGCAGTGCTATGGGGAGCTCTGGGGCCAACGTCCTGACTTTC. It codes for CSAMGSSGANVLTF.

V and J are TRBV7-2 and TRBJ2-6; the match to TRBD1 covers 7 bases. Germline CDR1 and CDR2: SGHTA and FQGNSA. Trimming cost V 5 bases and J 2 bases; bases outside gene matches: 6. There are 16 residues in the CDR3. The CDR3: CASSRQGIPGANVLTF. The CDR3 coding sequence is TGTGCCAGCAGCAGACAGGGAATTCCTGGGGCCAACGTCCTGACTTTC.

The chain joins TRBV14 to TRBJ2-1, with D possibly being TRBD2 (6 bases). Trimming shortened V by 2 bases and J by 7 bases, and 12 bases separated the two germline ends. The germline V gene encodes CDR1 SGHDN and CDR2 FVKESK. The CDR3 spans 14 residues. Here the CDR3 DNA reads TGTGCCAGCAGCCAACCGGGAGAAGGTAATGAGCAGTTCTTC. Its protein is CASSQPGEGNEQFF.

CDR3 residues: CSVDPSGMPSNEQFF. The CDR3 nucleotides read TGCAGCGTTGATCCTAGCGGGATGCCCTCCAATGAGCAGTTCTTC. The chain is built from TRBV29-1 and TRBJ2-1, with 9 bases matching TRBD2. CDR1 and CDR2 (germline): SQVTM, ANQGSEA. The V gene end was trimmed by 3 bases and the J gene end by 6 bases; junction bases not matched to a gene: 9. The CDR3 is 15 amino acids.

J is TRBJ1-4 and V is TRBV25-1; 9 bases agree with TRBD1. Trimming removed 9 bases from V and 7 bases from J; junction bases left unmatched: 3. Germline values: CDR1 MGHDK, CDR2 SYGVNS. This CDR3 spans 12 amino acids. In nucleotides, the CDR3 is TGTGCCAGTACAGGGGGCGGTGAAAAACTGTTTTTT. Its protein product is CASTGGGEKLFF. The whole variable domain, filled in from reference TRBV25-1 and TRBJ1-4, reads EADIYQTPRYLVIGTGKKITLECSQTMGHDKMYWYQQDPGMELHLIHYSYGVNSTEKGDLSSESTVSRIRTEHFPLTLESARPSHTSQYLCASTGGGEKLFFGSGTQLSVL.

This clonotype has a count of ten or more. The chain recombines TRBV7-2 with TRBJ2-5; D call uncertain. The ends were cut back, 5 bases at V and 1 base at J, with 8 bases in the middle. Germline V gene data show CDR1 as SGHTA and CDR2 as FQGNSA. The CDR3 spans 13 residues. In DNA form, the CDR3 reads TGTGCCAGCAGCCCTATGGGCCAAGAGACCCAGTACTTC. Residues: CASSPMGQETQYF.

This chain uses TRBV28 with TRBJ1-1; 7 nucleotides align to TRBD1. V dropped 5 bases and J dropped 2; count of bases not matched to a gene: 11. This CDR3 comprises 16 residues. Germline CDR1 and CDR2: MDHEN and SYDVKM. DNA of the CDR3: TGTGCCAGCAGTCTTTACCGTGGGACAGCCAACACTGAAGCTTTCTTT. Encoded protein: CASSLYRGTANTEAFF.

The V call is TRBV29-1, the J call TRBJ2-3, with 9 bases fitting TRBD2. The CDR3 has 17 residues. The germline CDR1 and CDR2 sequences are SQVTM and ANQGSEA. J was trimmed by 2 bases and V by 0 bases; bases with no gene match: 9. The CDR3 DNA reads as TGCAGCGTTGAAGATCCTCAACTAGCGGGTTACACAGATACGCAGTATTTT. Protein product: CSVEDPQLAGYTDTQYF.

This clonotype was observed a few times. This chain uses TRBV12-3 or TRBV12-4 with TRBJ2-7; D is unresolved. This CDR3 spans 14 amino acids. Between the trimmed V and J ends, which lost 3 bases and 0 bases, there was a span of 9 bases. The CDR3: CASSFDINSYEQYF. The DNA for the CDR3 is TGTGCCAGCAGTTTTGACATTAACTCCTACGAGCAGTACTTC.

The genes are TRBV29-1 and TRBJ2-7, with D unresolved. The CDR3 spans 12 residues. Germline V gives CDR1 SQVTM, CDR2 ANQGSEA. Trimming shortened V by 2 bases and J by 2 bases, and 7 bases separated the two germline ends. Written as DNA, the CDR3 is TGCAGCGTTGAAAGTTTGACCTACGAGCAGTACTTC. This codes for CSVESLTYEQYF.

This clonotype was seen a single time. CDR3 in amino acids: CRAPLGGAADTQYF. CDR3 nucleotides: TGCAGAGCCCCCCTGGGGGGAGCAGCAGATACGCAGTATTTT. The gene calls are TRBV20-1 and TRBJ2-3; maybe TRBD2 (6 bases). In germline, CDR1 is DFQATT, CDR2 SNEGSKA (reference sequence). The length of the CDR3 is 14 residues.

This clonotype has only one observation. V is TRBV10-3 and J is TRBJ2-7; 7 nucleotides align to TRBD2. This CDR3 is built from 14 residues. Per germline, CDR1 ENHRY and CDR2 SYGVKD. After removal of 10 bases from V and 5 bases from J, the junction contained 14 bases not matched to a gene. CDR3 sequence (DNA): TGTGCCACCGCAGGGAGGGGCTCGTCGGACGAGCAGTACTTC. It translates to CATAGRGSSDEQYF.

This chain links TRBV11-2 with TRBJ1-2; 7 positions agree with TRBD1. The trim removed 5 bases at V and 6 bases at J, leaving 12 bases unmatched. This CDR3 has 15 amino acids. The V gene's germline CDR1 is SGHAT and CDR2 FQNNGV. This chain's CDR3 is CASSPDLRDSHGYTF. The CDR3 bases are TGTGCCAGCAGCCCAGACCTCCGGGACAGCCATGGCTACACCTTC.

The J gene is TRBJ2-7, the V gene TRBV7-2, with D uncertain. V lost 5 bases and J 12 bases, leaving 20 bases between the germline ends. The CDR3 runs to 13 residues. Germline CDR1 is SGHTA and CDR2 is FQGNSA. CDR3 sequence: CASSATSSRTPYF. In nucleotides, the CDR3 is TGTGCCAGCAGCGCTACCAGTAGCCGCACCCCGTACTTC. Full variable domain (outside the CDR3, taken from reference TRBV7-2 and TRBJ2-7): GAGVSQSPSNKVTEKGKDVELRCDPISGHTALYWYRQSLGQGLEFLIYFQGNSAPDKSGLPSDRFSAERTGGSVSTLTIQRTQQEDSAVYLCASSATSSRTPYFGPGTRLTVT.

This clonotype showed up just a few times. This may arise from a read error, as a much more abundant clone is one base away. The rearrangement joins TRBV27 to TRBJ2-5; D might be TRBD1 (6 bases). Trimming stripped 2 bases from V and 11 bases from J, with 24 bases between. The germline CDR1 and CDR2 sequences are MNHEY and SMNVEV (reference sequence). CDR3 size: 16 residues. CDR3 DNA: TGTGCCAGCAGTTTAGGGGTGGAGGACAGACCTAATGAGCAGTACTTC. Translated: CASSLGVEDRPNEQYF.

The V call is TRBV28, the J call TRBJ2-1, with 11 bases lining up with TRBD1. V was pared by 8 bases and J by 9 bases, with 12 bases of the junction left unmatched. The CDR3 is made up of 15 amino acids. The germline V gene encodes CDR1 MDHEN and CDR2 SYDVKM. The CDR3 sequence: CASARPGTGGFEQFF. CDR3 nucleotide sequence: TGTGCCAGCGCCCGACCCGGGACAGGGGGTTTTGAGCAGTTCTTC.

The rearrangement links TRBV20-1 to TRBJ2-5; D gene unclear. Germline CDR1 and CDR2: DFQATT and SNEGSKA (reference sequence). CDR3 size: 12 residues. Trimming removed 4 bases from V and 2 bases from J, with 8 bases in between. The DNA for the CDR3 is TGCAGTGCTACACTGCTTCAAGAGACCCAGTACTTC. Translating gives CSATLLQETQYF.

This chain connects TRBV29-1 to TRBJ2-5; D possibly corresponds to TRBD2 (5 bases). CDR1 is SQVTM and CDR2 is ANQGSEA in the germline V gene. Trimming took off 4 bases at V and 0 bases at J, with 9 bases between the two ends. This CDR3 is 13 amino acids long. DNA for the CDR3: TGCAGCGTTGGCCGGGGAAACCAAGAGACCCAGTACTTC. It yields the protein CSVGRGNQETQYF.

This clonotype has just a few counts. The CDR3 loop reads CSARGGRQAFNQPQHF. DNA of the CDR3: TGCAGTGCTAGAGGGGGGCGGCAGGCTTTCAATCAGCCCCAGCATTTT. J is TRBJ1-5 and V is TRBV20-1; D is perhaps TRBD1 (6 bases). Looked up from germline, CDR1 is DFQATT and CDR2 is SNEGSKA (reference sequence). The length of the CDR3 is 16 residues. Between the trimmed V and J ends, which lost 1 base and 3 bases, there was a span of 16 bases.

The chain employs TRBV27 and TRBJ1-6; D uncertain. This CDR3 is built from 13 residues. Germline CDR1 is MNHEY and CDR2 is SMNVEV (reference sequence). V gave up 6 bases and J gave up 10 bases, with 13 bases separating them. Written as DNA, the CDR3 is TGTGCCAGCAGCCCCGCTCGGATCTCACCCCTCCACTTT. This translates into CASSPARISPLHF.

This clonotype showed up just once. The V gene is TRBV11-2, the J gene TRBJ2-1; D may be TRBD2 (5 bases). Germline CDR1 SGHAT, CDR2 FQNNGV. The CDR3 consists of 16 residues. Trimming cost V 0 bases and J 7 bases, with 16 bases left between them. Here the CDR3 reads CASSLDGLALGNEQFF. In DNA, the CDR3 is TGTGCCAGCAGCTTAGATGGGCTAGCCCTAGGGAATGAGCAGTTCTTC.